The 25 T cell receptor beta chains reported below all come from one sample, sequenced in a study of T-cell reconstitution after alpha-beta-depleted transplantation in children. For TCRbeta, the library was prepared with unique molecular identifiers. Each CDR3 protein is one row after TCRdb ran MiXCR on the PCR reads. The table includes 600,000 to 700,000 distinct CDR3 sequences, approximately 15% detected once. The material sequenced was PBMCs from the stem cell graft donor, taken from the stem cell graft. The receptors derive from a human donor who donated a stem cell graft to a child with acute myeloid leukemia.

The V gene is TRBV18, the J gene TRBJ2-6; the D is unclear. The germline CDR1 and CDR2 sequences are KGHSH and LQKENI. The CDR3 has 16 residues. V gave up 2 bases and J gave up 4 bases, with 12 bases separating them. The CDR3 DNA follows: TGTGCCAGCTCACCATTTTCCTCGTCCGGGGCCAACGTCCTGACTTTC. Translating gives CASSPFSSSGANVLTF.

This clonotype was seen only a few times. The chain links TRBV6-2 or TRBV6-3 to TRBJ2-7, with TRBD1 as a possible D gene (6 bases). Deletions cut 6 bases from V and 6 bases from J, with 18 bases between. CDR3 length equals 14 residues. Germline V gene lookup returns CDR1 MNHEY and CDR2 SVGEGT. CDR3 residues: CASRTMTGIREQYF. Here the CDR3 DNA reads TGTGCCAGCAGGACGATGACAGGAATACGCGAGCAGTACTTC.

With regard to this clonotype: A much larger clone lies one base from this, so it may be a read error. The chain uses TRBV5-8 and TRBJ1-5; D unresolved. The V end was cut by 4 bases, the J end by 7 bases, with 12 bases between. The CDR3 sequence is 13 residues long. The germline CDR1 and CDR2 sequences are SGHTS and YDEGEE. The CDR3 reads CASSPRTGQPQHF. Here the CDR3 DNA reads TGTGCCAGCAGCCCAAGGACTGGGCAGCCCCAGCATTTT.

In this sample, this clonotype turned up many times. The V gene is TRBV20-1, the J gene TRBJ1-5, with 7 bases fitting TRBD1. This CDR3 spans 17 amino acids. Germline CDR1 reads DFQATT; CDR2 reads SNEGSKA (reference sequence). After removal of 4 bases from V and 4 bases from J, the junction contained 16 bases not matched to a gene. For the CDR3, the DNA is TGCAGTGCTACAAACGCCGCGGGGGACAGATTTAATCAGCCCCAGCATTTT. It encodes CSATNAAGDRFNQPQHF.

This clonotype was seen only a few times. The gene calls are TRBV2 and TRBJ2-2, with TRBD1 matching over 8 bases. The V gene end was trimmed by 4 bases and the J gene end by 3 bases; junction bases not matched to a gene: 4. The germline V gene has CDR1 SNHLY and CDR2 FYNNEI. The CDR3 consists of 15 residues. The CDR3 bases are TGTGCCAGCAGTGCGACAGGGGCGGACACCGGGGAGCTGTTTTTT. As protein: CASSATGADTGELFF.

The chain links TRBV24-1 to TRBJ2-5; no clear D gene. The germline V gene encodes CDR1 KGHDR and CDR2 SFDVKD. The ends were cut back, 4 bases at V and 2 bases at J, with 19 bases in the middle. The CDR3 covers 17 residues. CDR3 loop: CATSEETHIRSQETQYF. CDR3 DNA: TGTGCCACCAGTGAGGAGACACATATACGATCTCAAGAGACCCAGTACTTC.

This clonotype has at least ten counts. The rearrangement joins TRBV12-3 or TRBV12-4 to TRBJ1-1; 7 bases line up with TRBD1. The CDR3 contains 14 residues. Trimming cost V 7 bases and J 0 bases; bases outside gene matches: 5. The CDR3 here is CASTRQGLNTEAFF. CDR3 DNA sequence: TGTGCCAGCACCAGACAGGGTTTGAACACTGAAGCTTTCTTT.

This clonotype showed up just a few times. V is TRBV20-1 and J is TRBJ2-3; 8 positions agree with TRBD1. The CDR3 contains 18 residues. Germline V gives CDR1 DFQATT, CDR2 SNEGSKA (reference sequence). J was trimmed by 0 bases and V by 0 bases; bases with no gene match: 11. Here the CDR3 reads CSARDRETGAFSTDTQYF. The CDR3 nucleotides read TGCAGTGCTAGAGATCGGGAGACAGGGGCTTTCAGCACAGATACGCAGTATTTT.

This clonotype has only a few counts. This chain connects TRBV10-3 to TRBJ2-3; 8 nucleotides agree with TRBD1. V dropped 7 bases and J dropped 8; count of bases not matched to a gene: 11. Germline assignment: CDR1 ENHRY and CDR2 SYGVKD. This CDR3 spans 14 amino acids. The chain's CDR3 is CAIMGDRSYLTQYF. The CDR3 DNA is TGTGCCATCATGGGGGACAGGTCTTATCTTACGCAGTATTTT.

This clonotype was recorded many times. The chain couples TRBV24-1 to TRBJ1-5; D gene uncertain. This CDR3 contains 15 residues. Looked up from germline, CDR1 is KGHDR and CDR2 is SFDVKD. V dropped 3 bases and J dropped 3 bases, with 11 bases sitting between them. CDR3 protein: CATSDPGGVNQPQHF. The CDR3 nucleotides are TGTGCCACCAGTGATCCCGGTGGTGTCAATCAGCCCCAGCATTTT.

This clonotype was counted at least ten times. The J gene is TRBJ1-1, the V gene TRBV12-3 or TRBV12-4; D uncertain. Deletions cut 6 bases from V and 2 bases from J, with 19 bases between. The CDR3 contains 16 residues. The CDR3 nucleotides are TGTGCCAGCAGAAAGACAACGGGCGTCGTCAACACTGAAGCTTTCTTT. Protein: CASRKTTGVVNTEAFF.

This sequence joins TRBV13 and TRBJ2-3; D perhaps matches TRBD2 (5 bases). This CDR3 is 14 amino acids long. Germline CDR1 is PRHDT and CDR2 is FYEKMQ (reference sequence). V lost 5 bases and J 6 bases, leaving 15 bases between the germline ends. The CDR3 is CASSREGPIDTQYF. CDR3 nucleotide sequence: TGTGCCAGCAGCCGAGAGGGCCCCATTGATACGCAGTATTTT.

This clonotype has just a few counts. V and J are TRBV19 and TRBJ2-2; TRBD2 matches 9 bases. Trimming cost V 6 bases and J 6 bases; bases outside gene matches: 11. The CDR3 contains 16 residues. The V gene's germline CDR1 is LNHDA and CDR2 SQIVND (reference sequence). CDR3 sequence: CASSDPGTSKSGELFF. The CDR3 DNA reads TGTGCCAGTAGCGATCCAGGGACTAGCAAGTCCGGGGAGCTGTTTTTT.

This clonotype has only a few counts. The chain links TRBV5-3 to TRBJ2-5; unclear D gene. TRBV5-3 falls under the ORF class, with uncertain function. V was clipped by 0 bases and J by 1 base, with 10 bases between them. The CDR3 is made up of 15 amino acids. CDR3 sequence reads: CARSLEDIPQETQYF. The DNA for the CDR3 is TGTGCCAGAAGCTTGGAAGACATTCCCCAAGAGACCCAGTACTTC.

This clonotype was seen ten or more times. V and J are TRBV20-1 and TRBJ2-7; D call uncertain. This CDR3 is 13 amino acids long. The germline V gene encodes CDR1 DFQATT and CDR2 SNEGSKA (reference sequence). The V and J ends lost 6 bases and 6 bases respectively, with 18 bases between them. The CDR3 bases are TGCAGTGCCTCGACCAATCCCGTCAGCGAGCAGTACGTC. Translation gives CSASTNPVSEQYV.

The chain recombines TRBV13 with TRBJ2-5, with TRBD1 as a possible D gene (6 bases). Looked up from germline, CDR1 is PRHDT and CDR2 is FYEKMQ (reference sequence). The CDR3 contains 14 residues. Trimming cost V 5 bases and J 5 bases, with 15 bases left between them. CDR3 nucleotide sequence: TGTGCCAGCAGCCCAACCCAGGGGTCGGAGACCCAGTACTTC. This sequence encodes CASSPTQGSETQYF.

This clonotype was observed at least ten times. This sequence joins TRBV7-2 and TRBJ2-1, with 11 positions matching TRBD2. V was pared by 6 bases and J by 5 bases, with 3 bases of the junction left unmatched. This CDR3 is built from 14 residues. The germline CDR1 and CDR2 sequences are SGHTA and FQGNSA. As DNA, the CDR3 is TGTGCCAGCAGATCGACTAGCGGGGACAATGAGCAGTTCTTC. This encodes CASRSTSGDNEQFF.

This chain uses TRBV6-2 or TRBV6-3 with TRBJ2-3, with a weak D call TRBD2 (6 bases). This CDR3 comprises 16 residues. The V end was cut by 10 bases, the J end by 11 bases, with 31 bases between. CDR1 MNHEY and CDR2 SVGEGT come from the germline V gene. The DNA of the CDR3 is TGTGCCACCTATCGGACGGGATGGAGGGATTTTGGAAGGCAGTATTTT. It yields the protein CATYRTGWRDFGRQYF.

This clonotype has a handful of counts. The chain couples TRBV12-3 or TRBV12-4 to TRBJ2-2; D is unresolved. There are 14 residues in the CDR3. The V gene lost 2 bases and the J gene lost 0 bases, with 4 bases spanning the gap. Here the CDR3 DNA reads TGTGCCAGCAGTTTATGGGCGAACACCGGGGAGCTGTTTTTT. It specifies CASSLWANTGELFF.

The chain joins TRBV20-1 to TRBJ1-4; TRBD1 agrees at 8 bases. The CDR3 is made up of 13 amino acids. Germline CDR1 DFQATT, CDR2 SNEGSKA (reference sequence). Trimming cost V 6 bases and J 8 bases; bases outside gene matches: 8. The CDR3 is CSAVRGQGEKLFF. The DNA for the CDR3 is TGCAGTGCCGTCAGGGGGCAGGGGGAAAAACTGTTTTTT.

This clonotype was found once. The chain uses TRBV11-2 and TRBJ2-7; TRBD2 agrees at 7 bases. This CDR3 spans 15 amino acids. Germline V CDR1 and CDR2: SGHAT, FQNNGV. V lost 6 bases to trimming and J lost 4 bases; unmatched junction nucleotides: 12. The CDR3, as DNA: TGTGCCAGCAGGTCGTTCAGCGGGGTGGCGTACGAGCAGTACTTC. It specifies CASRSFSGVAYEQYF.

The gene calls are TRBV18 and TRBJ2-7; tentatively, D is TRBD1 (6 bases). Trimming shortened V by 5 bases and J by 4 bases, and 18 bases separated the two germline ends. The CDR3 has 15 amino acids. CDR1 and CDR2 (germline): KGHSH, LQKENI. This chain's CDR3 is CASSTSGTKNYEQYF. CDR3 bases: TGTGCCAGCTCAACTTCCGGGACAAAAAATTACGAGCAGTACTTC. Looking up the rest from reference TRBV18 and TRBJ2-7 gives the full variable domain: NAGVMQNPRHLVRRRGQEARLRCSPMKGHSHVYWYRQLPEEGLKFMVYLQKENIIDESGMPKERFSAEFPKEGPSILRIQQVVRGDSAAYFCASSTSGTKNYEQYFGPGTRLTVT.

This clonotype was observed at least ten times. CDR3 region: CAIVPTRSLEAFF. DNA for the CDR3: TGTGCCATCGTCCCTACTAGGAGTCTTGAAGCTTTCTTT. The gene calls are TRBV12-3 or TRBV12-4 and TRBJ1-1, with unresolved D. Trimming took off 10 bases at V and 7 bases at J, with 19 bases between the two ends. There are 13 residues in the CDR3.

This clonotype was recorded a few times. The genes are TRBV6-2 or TRBV6-3 and TRBJ2-7; D is perhaps TRBD1 or TRBD2 (6 bases each). V lost 7 bases to trimming and J lost 1 base, with 17 bases between them. Germline loops: CDR1 MNHEY, CDR2 SVGEGT. This CDR3 is 15 amino acids long. The CDR3 DNA sequence: TGTGCCAGCAATAAACGGGGGCAGGGTTCCTACGAGCAGTACTTC. It yields the protein CASNKRGQGSYEQYF.

This clonotype was picked up many times. The chain links TRBV12-3 or TRBV12-4 to TRBJ1-1, with TRBD1 matching 7 bases. With V trimmed by 5 bases and J by 11 bases, 14 bases remained unmatched. The length of the CDR3 is 14 residues. DNA of the CDR3: TGTGCCAGCAGTCTTACGACAGGGTTGGGAGGGGCTTTCTTT. Translated: CASSLTTGLGGAFF.